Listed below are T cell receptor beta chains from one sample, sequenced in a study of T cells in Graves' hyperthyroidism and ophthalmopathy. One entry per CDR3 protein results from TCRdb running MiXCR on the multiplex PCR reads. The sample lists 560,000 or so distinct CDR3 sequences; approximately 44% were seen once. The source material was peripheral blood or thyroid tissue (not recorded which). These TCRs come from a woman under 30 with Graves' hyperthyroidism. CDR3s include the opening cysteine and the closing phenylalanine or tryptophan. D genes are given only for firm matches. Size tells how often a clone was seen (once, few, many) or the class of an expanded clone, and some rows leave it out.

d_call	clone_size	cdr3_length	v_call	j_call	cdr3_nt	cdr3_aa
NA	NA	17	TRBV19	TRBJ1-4	TGTGCCAGCAGCCACCACCCGTGGACCGCCAGTAATGAAAAACTGTTTTTT	CASSHHPWTASNEKLFF
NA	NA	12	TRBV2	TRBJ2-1	TGTGCCAGCAGTTTGAGACGGAATGAGCAGTTCTTC	CASSLRRNEQFF
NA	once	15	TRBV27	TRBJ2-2	TGTGCCAGCAGTCCACAGGGGAGGGACACCGGGGAGCTGTTTTTT	CASSPQGRDTGELFF
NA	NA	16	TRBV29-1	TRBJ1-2	TGCAGCGTTGCCTCTATAACAGGGTTTAGTGACTATGGCTACACCTTC	CSVASITGFSDYGYTF
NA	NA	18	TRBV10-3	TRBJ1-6	TGTGCCATCAGTGAGACAGGGTCGGTGGTTGATATCAATTCACCCCTCCACTTT	CAISETGSVVDINSPLHF
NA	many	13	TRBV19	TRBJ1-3	TGTGCCAGTAGTGACGTCTCTGGAAACACCATATATTTT	CASSDVSGNTIYF
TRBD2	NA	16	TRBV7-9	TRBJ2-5	TGTGCCAGCAGCCATACCGGGACTAGCGGGATTGAGACCCAGTACTTC	CASSHTGTSGIETQYF
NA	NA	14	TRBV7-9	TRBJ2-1	TGTGCCAGCAGCCAAGACTCCCGCTACAATGAGCAGTTCTTC	CASSQDSRYNEQFF
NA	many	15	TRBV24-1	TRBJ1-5	TGTGCCACCAGTAGCAGTAGGGATTCGGATCAGCCCCAGCATTTT	CATSSSRDSDQPQHF
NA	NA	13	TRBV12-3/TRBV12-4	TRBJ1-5	TGTGCCAGCAGTCAACCGGGGGCTCAGCCCCAGCATTTT	CASSQPGAQPQHF
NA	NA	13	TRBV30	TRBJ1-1	TGTGCCTGGAGTGTACTACAGAACACTGAAGCTTTCTTT	CAWSVLQNTEAFF
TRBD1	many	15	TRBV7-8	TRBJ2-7	TGTGCCAGCAGCTTAGGGGGGACAGGGCCCAACGAGCAGTACTTC	CASSLGGTGPNEQYF
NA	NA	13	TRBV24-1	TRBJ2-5	TGTGCCACCAGTCAGGGGACTCAAGAGACCCAGTACTTC	CATSQGTQETQYF
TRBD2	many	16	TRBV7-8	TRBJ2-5	TGTGCCAGCAGCTCAAGGACTAGCGGGAGCAGGGAGACCCAGTACTTC	CASSSRTSGSRETQYF
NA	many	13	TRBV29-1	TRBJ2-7	TGCAGCGTTGAAACACAGGGTGACTACGAGCAGTACTTC	CSVETQGDYEQYF
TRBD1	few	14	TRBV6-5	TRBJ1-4	TGTGCCAGCAAGCCGGGACAGGGAAATCGAAAACTGTTTTTT	CASKPGQGNRKLFF
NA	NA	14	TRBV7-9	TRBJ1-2	TGTGCCAGCAGCTTAGGTCCAGGAATGCGTGGCTACACCTTC	CASSLGPGMRGYTF
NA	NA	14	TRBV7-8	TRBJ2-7	TGTGCCAGCAGCCCGGACAGACCCTCCTACGAGCAGTACTTC	CASSPDRPSYEQYF
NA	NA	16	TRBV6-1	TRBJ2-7	TGTGCCAGCAGTATCCCGGAGTTCCAAAGCTCCTACGAGCAGTACTTC	CASSIPEFQSSYEQYF
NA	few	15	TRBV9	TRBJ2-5	TGTGCCAGCAGCGTTTTCGGGAGTCCCCAAGAGACCCAGTACTTC	CASSVFGSPQETQYF
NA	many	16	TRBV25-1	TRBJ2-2	TGTGCCAGCAGTGAATCCGGGCAGGGAAACACCGGGGAGCTGTTTTTT	CASSESGQGNTGELFF
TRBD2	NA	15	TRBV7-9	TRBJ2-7	TGTGCCAGCAGCTTAGTACTAGCGGGAGCCTACGAGCAGTACTTC	CASSLVLAGAYEQYF
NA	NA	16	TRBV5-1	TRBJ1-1	TGCGCCAGCAGCTTTGACCAAGGGGTAATGAACACTGAAGCTTTCTTT	CASSFDQGVMNTEAFF
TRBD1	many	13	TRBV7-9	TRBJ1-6	TGTGCCAGCTCCCAGGGGGCCAATTCACCCCTCCACTTT	CASSQGANSPLHF
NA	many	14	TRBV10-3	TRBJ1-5	TGTGCCATCAGTGAGTCGCTAGGGTACCAGCCCCAGCATTTT	CAISESLGYQPQHF
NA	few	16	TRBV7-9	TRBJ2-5	TGTGCCAGCAGCGTAGCCGGGGCAGGGGGGAGGGAGACCCAGTACTTC	CASSVAGAGGRETQYF
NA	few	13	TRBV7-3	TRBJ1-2	TGTGCCAGCAGCCCAAGGGGGGCTGATGGCTACACCTTC	CASSPRGADGYTF
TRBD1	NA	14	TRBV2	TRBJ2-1	TGTGCCAGCACTGCCGGGACAGGGAGCAATGAGCAGTTCTTC	CASTAGTGSNEQFF
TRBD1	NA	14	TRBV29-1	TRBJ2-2	TGCAGCGTCCGGGACAGGGGGCTCACCGGGGAGCTGTTTTTT	CSVRDRGLTGELFF
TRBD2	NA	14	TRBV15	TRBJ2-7	TGTGCCACCAGCAGAGATGGGAGGGACTACGAGCAGTACTTC	CATSRDGRDYEQYF
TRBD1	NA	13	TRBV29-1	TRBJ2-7	TGCAGCACCTTGACAGGGACCCACTACGAGCAGTACTTC	CSTLTGTHYEQYF
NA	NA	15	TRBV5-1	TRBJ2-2	TGCGCCAGCAGCTTGTTTGGGACGAACACCGGGGAGCTGTTTTTT	CASSLFGTNTGELFF
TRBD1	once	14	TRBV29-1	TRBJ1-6	TGCAGCGTTGTAAGCAGGGGGGCGCGCTCACCCCTCCACTTT	CSVVSRGARSPLHF
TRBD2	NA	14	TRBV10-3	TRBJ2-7	TGTGCCAGCAGACGAAGCGGGAGCGGCTACGAGCAGTACTTC	CASRRSGSGYEQYF
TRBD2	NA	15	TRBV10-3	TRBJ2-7	TGTGCCATCAGTGACCTGGGACTAGCAGGTTACGAGCAGTACTTC	CAISDLGLAGYEQYF
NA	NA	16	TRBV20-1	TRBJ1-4	TGCAGTGCCACAAGGATGGCAGGGAGAGCTAATGAAAAACTGTTTTTT	CSATRMAGRANEKLFF
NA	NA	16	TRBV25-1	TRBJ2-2	TGTGCCAGCAGTTCAAAAGACAAGCCGAACACCGGGGAGCTGTTTTTT	CASSSKDKPNTGELFF
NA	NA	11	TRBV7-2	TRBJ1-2	TGTGCCTGGACCCCCTTAGTCGGCTACACCTTC	CAWTPLVGYTF
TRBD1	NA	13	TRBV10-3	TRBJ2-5	TGTGCCATCAGTACGACAGGGTTGGAGACCCAGTACTTC	CAISTTGLETQYF
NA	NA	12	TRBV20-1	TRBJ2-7	TGCAGTGCTAGCGGGTCTACCTACGAGCAGTACTTC	CSASGSTYEQYF
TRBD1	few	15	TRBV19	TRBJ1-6	TGTGCCAGTGGCTGGACAGGGGGCAGGGGGCCACCCCTCCACTTT	CASGWTGGRGPPLHF
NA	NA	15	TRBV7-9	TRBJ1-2	TGTGGCAGCAGCTTATTTCTCAGGCGGGACTATGGCTACACCTTC	CGSSLFLRRDYGYTF
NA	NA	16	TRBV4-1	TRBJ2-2	TGCGCCAGCAGCCAAGATTTGGTACAGGGCACCGGGGAGCTGTTTTTT	CASSQDLVQGTGELFF
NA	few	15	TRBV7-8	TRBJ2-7	TGTGCCAGCAGCCCGGGTTGGGACTTAAATTACGAGCAGTACTTC	CASSPGWDLNYEQYF
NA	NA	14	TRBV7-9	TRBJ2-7	TGTGCCAGCAGCTTCCAGCGGGTTGTCGACGAGCAGTACTTC	CASSFQRVVDEQYF
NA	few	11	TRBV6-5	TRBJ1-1	TGTGCCAGCCCATGGGGGACCGAAGCTTTCTTT	CASPWGTEAFF
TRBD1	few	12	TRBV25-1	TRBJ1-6	TGTGCCAGACAGGGGCTTAATTCACCCCTCCACTTT	CARQGLNSPLHF
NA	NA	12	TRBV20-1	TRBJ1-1	TGCAGTGCTAGAGATCGGGGCATAAAGGCTTTCTTT	CSARDRGIKAFF
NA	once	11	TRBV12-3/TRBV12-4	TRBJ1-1	TGTGCCAGCAGTCCCCGGCGGGGAGCTTTCTTT	CASSPRRGAFF
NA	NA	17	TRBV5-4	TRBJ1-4	TGTGCCAGCAGCGCGGGAAGCCCCTCGTCAACTAATGAAAAACTGTTTTTT	CASSAGSPSSTNEKLFF
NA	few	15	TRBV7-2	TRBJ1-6	TGCGCCAGCAGCCAAGGCCCAAAAGGATACTCACCCCTCCACTTT	CASSQGPKGYSPLHF
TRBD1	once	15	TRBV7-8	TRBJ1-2	TGTGCCAGTAGTCCCCGGGACAGGGGGACGAATGGCTACACCTTC	CASSPRDRGTNGYTF
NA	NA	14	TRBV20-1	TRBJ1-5	TGCAGTGCTAGTTCGGGGATCGGCAATCAGCCCCAGCATTTT	CSASSGIGNQPQHF
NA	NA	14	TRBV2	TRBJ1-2	TGTGCCAGCAGAAGATCACAGGATGCGGGTGGCTACACCTTC	CASRRSQDAGGYTF
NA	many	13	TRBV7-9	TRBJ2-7	TGTGCCAGCAGCGTCCAGAGGGGCTACGAGCAGTACTTC	CASSVQRGYEQYF